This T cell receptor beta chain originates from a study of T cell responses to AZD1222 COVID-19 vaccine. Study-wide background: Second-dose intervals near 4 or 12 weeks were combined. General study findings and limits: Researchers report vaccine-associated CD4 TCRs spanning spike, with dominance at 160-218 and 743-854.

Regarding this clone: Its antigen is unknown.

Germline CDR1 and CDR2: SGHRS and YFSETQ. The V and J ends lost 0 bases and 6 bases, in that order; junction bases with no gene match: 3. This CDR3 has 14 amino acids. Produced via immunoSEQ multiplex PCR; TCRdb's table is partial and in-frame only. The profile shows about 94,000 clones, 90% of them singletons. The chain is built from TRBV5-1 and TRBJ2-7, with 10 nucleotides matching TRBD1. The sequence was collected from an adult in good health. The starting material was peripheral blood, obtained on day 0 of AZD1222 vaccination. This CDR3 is CASSLGDRGREQYF. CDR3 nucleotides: TGCGCCAGCAGCTTGGGCGACAGGGGGCGCGAGCAGTACTTC.